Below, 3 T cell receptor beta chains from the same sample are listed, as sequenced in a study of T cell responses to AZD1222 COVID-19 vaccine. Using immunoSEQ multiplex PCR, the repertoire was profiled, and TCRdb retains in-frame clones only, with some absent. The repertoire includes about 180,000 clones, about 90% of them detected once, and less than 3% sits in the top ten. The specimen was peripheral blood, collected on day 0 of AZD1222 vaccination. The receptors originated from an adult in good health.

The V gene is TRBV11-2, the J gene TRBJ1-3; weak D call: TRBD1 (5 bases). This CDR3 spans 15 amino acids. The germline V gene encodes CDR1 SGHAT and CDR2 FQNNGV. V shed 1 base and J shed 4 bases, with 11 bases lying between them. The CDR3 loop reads CASSLAGARGNTIYF. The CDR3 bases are TGTGCCAGCAGCTTAGCCGGGGCAAGGGGAAACACCATATATTTT.

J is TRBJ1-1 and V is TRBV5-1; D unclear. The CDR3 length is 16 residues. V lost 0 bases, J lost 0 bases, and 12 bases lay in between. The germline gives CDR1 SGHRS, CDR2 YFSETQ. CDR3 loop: CASSLDSVFMNTEAFF. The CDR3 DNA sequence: TGCGCCAGCAGCTTGGATTCGGTTTTCATGAACACTGAAGCTTTCTTT.

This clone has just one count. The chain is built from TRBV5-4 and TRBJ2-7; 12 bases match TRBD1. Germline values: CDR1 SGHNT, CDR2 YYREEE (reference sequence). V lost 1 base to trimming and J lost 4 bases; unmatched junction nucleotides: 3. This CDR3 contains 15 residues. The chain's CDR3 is CASSLRDRGQYEQYF. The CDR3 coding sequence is TGTGCCAGCAGCTTGCGGGACAGGGGGCAGTACGAGCAGTACTTC.